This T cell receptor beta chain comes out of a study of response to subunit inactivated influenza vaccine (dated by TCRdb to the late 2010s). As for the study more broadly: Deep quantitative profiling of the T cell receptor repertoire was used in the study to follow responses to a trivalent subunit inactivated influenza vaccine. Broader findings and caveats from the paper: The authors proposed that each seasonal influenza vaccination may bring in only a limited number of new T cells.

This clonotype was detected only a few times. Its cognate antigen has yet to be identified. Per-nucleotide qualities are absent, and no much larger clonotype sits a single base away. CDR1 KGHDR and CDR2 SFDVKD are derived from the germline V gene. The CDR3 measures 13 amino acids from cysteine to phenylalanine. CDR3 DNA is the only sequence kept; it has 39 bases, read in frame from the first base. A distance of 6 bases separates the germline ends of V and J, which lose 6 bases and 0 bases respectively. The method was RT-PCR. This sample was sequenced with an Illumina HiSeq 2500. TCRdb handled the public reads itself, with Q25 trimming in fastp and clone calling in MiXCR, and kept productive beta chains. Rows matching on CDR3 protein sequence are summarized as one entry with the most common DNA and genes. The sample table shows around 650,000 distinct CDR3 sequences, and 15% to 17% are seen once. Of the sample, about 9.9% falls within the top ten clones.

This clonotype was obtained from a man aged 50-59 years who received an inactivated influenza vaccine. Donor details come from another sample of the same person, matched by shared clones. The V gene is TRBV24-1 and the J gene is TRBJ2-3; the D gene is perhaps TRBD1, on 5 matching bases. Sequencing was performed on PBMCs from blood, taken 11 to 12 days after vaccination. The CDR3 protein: CATSPGSTDTQYF. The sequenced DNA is TGTGCCACCAGTCCAGGGAGCACAGATACGCAGTATTTT.